Listed below are T cell receptor beta chains from one sample, sequenced in a study of cytotoxic CD8 clonotypes in ibrutinib-treated CLL. Method: immunoSEQ multiplex PCR; TCRdb's copy keeps in-frame clones and lacks some. The sample records 45,000 to 70,000 clones, roughly three fifths being singletons. The sequences come from PBMCs, collected after 24 months of ibrutinib treatment. The receptor set was obtained from a human donor with chronic lymphocytic leukemia. CDR3s include the opening cysteine and the closing phenylalanine or tryptophan.

v_call cdr3_aa
TRBV7-9 CASSLAGRNSPLHF
TRBV19 CASKTGQLFMNTEAFF
TRBV19 CASSFSRVYTEAFF
TRBV19 CASSRDGFYEQYF
TRBV2 CASSESFSTNEKLFF
TRBV7-9 CASSLGDGTYGYTF
TRBV6-5 CASSYYRDLGYTF
TRBV15 CATSRVRDTGELFF
TRBV28 CASSLLPGVGGQETQYF
TRBV6-1 CASSPAYEKLFF
TRBV5-1 CASTRARRDHYSSTDTQYF
TRBV11-2 CASSLDGGWDTQYF
TRBV30 CAFSGTYSTGELFF
TRBV5-8 CASSLRTGVNYGYTF
TRBV6-5 CASSLGTGGIETQYF
TRBV7-9 CASSRDRGSGNQPQHF
TRBV7-9 CASSFGTVSSYEQYF
TRBV27 CASSEQGRFPEAFF
TRBV5-4 CAFQREGLNYGYTF
TRBV6-5 CASSYLGEAFF
TRBV18 CASSPTGFQETQYF
TRBV10-3 CAIRPGQGTADTQYF
TRBV9 CASSVRLAGYNEQFF
TRBV6-1 CASKGEGASKGYTF
TRBV5-1 CASSPGLASVDTQYF
TRBV2 CASSRQHNSPLHF
TRBV13 CASSYDRGSYYEQYF
TRBV5-1 CASSLSLAGDTQYF
TRBV6-5 CASSYGSKETQYF
TRBV28 CASKYRSSGANVLTF
TRBV6-5 CASKSTDTQYF
TRBV28 CASSLGGAGNTIYF
TRBV28 CASRSGFDEQYF
TRBV5-6 CASSPNDLSGANVLTF
TRBV6-4 CARPPRPYEQYF
TRBV29-1 CSAGQFLTQQYF
TRBV6-6 CASSFNTNEQFF
TRBV7-9 CASSFFQTGGAYEQYF
TRBV5-1 CASSSKGAGSSYEQYF
TRBV5-1 CASSLVTGGTYGYTF
TRBV15 CATSRDHTDTQYF